Ten or more counts support the clone carrying this TCR beta chain. Researchers amplified the TCR beta CDR3 regions from RNA transcripts. TCR CDR3 regions were first amplified by RT-PCR with HTBI primers. TCRdb ran MiXCR on the multiplex PCR reads and lists one entry per CDR3 protein. The repertoire holds roughly 550,000 distinct CDR3 sequences, with about 16% as singletons. The data stem from a study of T cells in Graves' hyperthyroidism and ophthalmopathy. This CDR3 is built from 15 residues. Germline V CDR1 and CDR2: SGHAT, FQNNGV. The V gene lost 5 bases and the J gene lost 2 bases, with 15 bases spanning the gap.

The sequence derives from a woman in her 30s with Graves' ophthalmopathy. Sequenced: blood. V and J are TRBV11-2 and TRBJ2-5; D call uncertain. Here the CDR3 DNA reads TGTGCCAGCAGCCGTCCTCACCTCTCTCAAGAGACCCAGTACTTC. It encodes CASSRPHLSQETQYF.